This TCR beta chain comes out of a study of blood T cells in healthy people across ages. With regard to this clonotype: Just one base apart from a much larger clone, this may be a read error.

V dropped 7 bases and J dropped 4 bases, with 7 bases sitting between them. The CDR3 is made up of 10 amino acids. Germline values: CDR1 SQVTM, CDR2 ANQGSEA. RNA extraction gave at least 5 micrograms of total RNA per sample. Through a sample-barcoded 5' primer and a J-beta primer mix, a second PCR was run for roughly 6 to 12 cycles. One entry per CDR3 protein results from TCRdb running MiXCR on the 5' RACE reads. The sample gives about 1,000,000 distinct CDR3 sequences, 40% to 55% of which show up once; approximately 17% is in the top ten. The receptor was derived from a woman aged 60 to 75 in good health. The sample taken for sequencing was blood. This chain joins TRBV29-1 and TRBJ2-5; D not resolved. For the CDR3, the DNA is TGCAGCGGTAATGGAGAGACCCAGTACTTC. It codes for CSGNGETQYF. Using reference TRBV29-1 and TRBJ2-5 for the parts outside the CDR3, the full variable domain is SAVISQKPSRDICQRGTSLTIQCQVDSQVTMMFWYRQQPGQSLTLIATANQGSEATYESGFVIDKFPISRPNLTFSTLTVSNMSPEDSSIYLCSGNGETQYFGPGTRLLVL.